The following is a T cell receptor (beta chain) sequence with its context. Germline CDR1 is LGHNT and CDR2 is FRNRAP. Trimming took off 7 bases at V and 4 bases at J, with 13 bases between the two ends. The CDR3 has 13 amino acids. Profiling relied on immunoSEQ multiplex PCR, and the TCRdb table lists in-frame clones only, not all of them. The sample yields about 480,000 clones, 60% to 85% seen once. The sample originates from a study of shared clonotypes between healthy human individuals. This rearrangement joins TRBV12-5 to TRBJ1-2; D gene uncertain. The specimen sequenced was PBMCs. This clonotype was sampled from a woman between 40 and 50 years old in good health. Some clones in this sample may be carry-over from other donors' samples. Here the CDR3 DNA reads TGTGCTAGTGCCATGGGTTTCTTCTATGGCTACACCTTC. Its protein product is CASAMGFFYGYTF.